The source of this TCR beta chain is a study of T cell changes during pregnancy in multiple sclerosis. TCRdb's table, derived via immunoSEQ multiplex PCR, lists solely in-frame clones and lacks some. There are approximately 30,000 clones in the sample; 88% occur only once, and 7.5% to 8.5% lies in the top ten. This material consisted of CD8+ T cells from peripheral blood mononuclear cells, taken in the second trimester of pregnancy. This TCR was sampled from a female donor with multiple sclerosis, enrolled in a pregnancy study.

CDR3 protein: CAISETGDPEFF. The CDR3 DNA follows: TGTGCCATCAGTGAGACAGGGGACCCGGAGTTCTTC. This chain joins TRBV10-3 and TRBJ2-1; 7 bases align to TRBD1. Trimming took 2 bases from V and 14 from J; bases not matched to a gene: 6. CDR1 and CDR2 (germline): ENHRY, SYGVKD. CDR3 length equals 12 residues.